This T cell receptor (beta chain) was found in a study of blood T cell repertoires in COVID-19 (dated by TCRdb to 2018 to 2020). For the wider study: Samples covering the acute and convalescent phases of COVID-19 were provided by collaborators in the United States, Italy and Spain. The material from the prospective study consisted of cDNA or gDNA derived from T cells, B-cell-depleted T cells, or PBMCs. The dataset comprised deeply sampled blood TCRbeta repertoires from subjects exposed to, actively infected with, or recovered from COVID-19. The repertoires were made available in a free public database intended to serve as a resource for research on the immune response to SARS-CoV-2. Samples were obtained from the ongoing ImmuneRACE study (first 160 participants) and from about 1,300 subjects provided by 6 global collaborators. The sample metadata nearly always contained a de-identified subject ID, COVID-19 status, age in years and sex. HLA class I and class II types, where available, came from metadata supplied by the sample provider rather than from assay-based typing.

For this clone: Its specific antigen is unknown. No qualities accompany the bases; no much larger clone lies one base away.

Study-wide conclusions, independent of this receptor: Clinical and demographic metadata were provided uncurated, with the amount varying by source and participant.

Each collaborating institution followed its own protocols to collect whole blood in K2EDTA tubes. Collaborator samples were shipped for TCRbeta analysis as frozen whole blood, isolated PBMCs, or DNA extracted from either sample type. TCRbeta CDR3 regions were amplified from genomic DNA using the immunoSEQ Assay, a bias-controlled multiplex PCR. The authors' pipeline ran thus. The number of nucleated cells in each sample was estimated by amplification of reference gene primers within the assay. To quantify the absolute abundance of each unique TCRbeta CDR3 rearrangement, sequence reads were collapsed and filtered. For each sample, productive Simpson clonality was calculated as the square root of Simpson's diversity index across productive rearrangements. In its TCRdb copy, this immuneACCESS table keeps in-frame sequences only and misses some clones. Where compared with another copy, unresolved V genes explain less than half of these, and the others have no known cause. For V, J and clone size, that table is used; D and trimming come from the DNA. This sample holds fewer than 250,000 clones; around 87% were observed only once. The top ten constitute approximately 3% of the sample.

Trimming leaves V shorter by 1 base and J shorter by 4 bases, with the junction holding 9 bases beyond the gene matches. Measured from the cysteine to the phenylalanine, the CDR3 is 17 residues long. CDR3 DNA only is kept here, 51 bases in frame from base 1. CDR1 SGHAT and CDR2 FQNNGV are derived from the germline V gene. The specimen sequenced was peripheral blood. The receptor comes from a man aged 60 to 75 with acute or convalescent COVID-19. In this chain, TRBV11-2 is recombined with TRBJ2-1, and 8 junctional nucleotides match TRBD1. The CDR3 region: CASSLGGAGQAYNEQFF. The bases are TGTGCCAGCAGCTTAGGGGGGGCGGGACAGGCGTACAATGAGCAGTTCTTC.